The T cell receptor (beta chain) under discussion was sequenced for a study of blood T cells in healthy people across ages. Together with a sample-barcoded 5' primer, a J-beta primer mix was included in a second PCR lasting about 7 to 12 cycles. Each CDR3 protein gets one entry after TCRdb re-called the 5' RACE reads with MiXCR. The sample lists 1.8 million or so distinct CDR3 sequences; 30% to 40% were seen once. Germline-derived CDR1 and CDR2 are MNHEY and SVGAGI. CDR3 length: 15 amino acids. J gave up 5 bases and V 5 bases, and 7 bases lay outside the gene matches. The sample was blood. This clonotype originated in a human donor in good health. The chain employs TRBV6-5 and TRBJ2-3; the match to TRBD2 covers 10 bases. The CDR3 DNA is TGTGCCAGCAGTGTAGCGGGGGGCGGTGTAGATACGCAGTATTTT. The encoded protein is CASSVAGGGVDTQYF.